The rows below give T cell receptor beta chains drawn from one sample of a study of cytomegalovirus exposure and HLA in healthy donors. This table comes from immunoSEQ multiplex PCR, and its TCRdb copy is limited to in-frame clones, with some not included. The repertoire holds under 170,000 clones, with about 60% as singletons. Sequences were obtained from PBMCs. Receptors were obtained from a woman in her sixties or seventies in good health and CMV-seropositive. Both conserved end residues are part of each CDR3. D genes are given only for firm matches. A row's size may be missing; if present it is once, few, many or a size class.

J gene: TRBJ1-1; V gene: TRBV28; D gene: -; clone size: -; CDR3 DNA: TGTGCCAGCAGTTTCGGAGGACCCGTGAACACTGAAGCTTTCTTT; CDR3 protein: CASSFGGPVNTEAFF
J gene: TRBJ1-5; V gene: TRBV28; D gene: TRBD1; clone size: -; CDR3 DNA: TGTGCCAGCAGTCCTAGACAGGGATCCCTCCATCAGCCCCAGCATTTT; CDR3 protein: CASSPRQGSLHQPQHF
J gene: TRBJ2-7; V gene: TRBV6-1; D gene: -; clone size: -; CDR3 DNA: TGTGCCAGCAGGCCCGGACGGGGGTTCAACGAGCAGTACTTC; CDR3 protein: CASRPGRGFNEQYF
J gene: TRBJ2-2; V gene: TRBV6-5; D gene: -; clone size: -; CDR3 DNA: TGTGCCAGCAGTTACCCGGACACCGGGGAGCTGTTTTTT; CDR3 protein: CASSYPDTGELFF
J gene: TRBJ1-3; V gene: TRBV5-6; D gene: -; clone size: -; CDR3 DNA: TGTGCCAGCAGCTTATCGCCCCAAGCGGGAAACACCATATATTTT; CDR3 protein: CASSLSPQAGNTIYF
J gene: TRBJ1-2; V gene: TRBV7-2; D gene: -; clone size: -; CDR3 DNA: TGTGCCAGCAGCGTGGGGGAGGGCGGCTACACCTTC; CDR3 protein: CASSVGEGGYTF
J gene: TRBJ1-1; V gene: TRBV28; D gene: TRBD1; clone size: -; CDR3 DNA: TGTGCCAGCAACAGGGGGGAGAACACTGAAGCTTTCTTT; CDR3 protein: CASNRGENTEAFF
J gene: TRBJ2-1; V gene: TRBV18; D gene: TRBD2; clone size: -; CDR3 DNA: TGTGCCAGCTCACCAGGAGCGGGAGGGTTATCAGAAGAGCAGTTCTTC; CDR3 protein: CASSPGAGGLSEEQFF
J gene: TRBJ1-1; V gene: TRBV28; D gene: -; clone size: -; CDR3 DNA: TGTGCCAGCAGTGTTACTCGTTTTGAAGCTTTCTTT; CDR3 protein: CASSVTRFEAFF
J gene: TRBJ2-1; V gene: TRBV19; D gene: -; clone size: -; CDR3 DNA: TGTGCCAGTAGTCCCCAGCGCAGCTCCTACAATGAGCAGTTCTTC; CDR3 protein: CASSPQRSSYNEQFF
J gene: TRBJ1-1; V gene: TRBV23-1; D gene: -; clone size: few; CDR3 DNA: TGCGCCAGCAAGACCACAGGGTTAACTGAAGCTTTCTTT; CDR3 protein: CASKTTGLTEAFF
J gene: TRBJ2-3; V gene: TRBV9; D gene: TRBD2; clone size: -; CDR3 DNA: TGTGCCAGCACCTCCGGACTAGCGAATACAGATACGCAGTATTTT; CDR3 protein: CASTSGLANTDTQYF
J gene: TRBJ1-4; V gene: TRBV2; D gene: -; clone size: once; CDR3 DNA: TGTGCCAGCAGTGAGGACAGCGGGGCTAATGAAAAACTGTTTTTT; CDR3 protein: CASSEDSGANEKLFF
J gene: TRBJ2-5; V gene: TRBV11-2; D gene: TRBD2; clone size: -; CDR3 DNA: TGTGCCAGCAGCTTACGGCCCCCGGGAGGCGAGACCCAGTACTTC; CDR3 protein: CASSLRPPGGETQYF
J gene: TRBJ2-2; V gene: TRBV28; D gene: -; clone size: once; CDR3 DNA: TGTGCCAGCAGTTTGATAGGACTGAACACCGGGGAGCTGTTTTTT; CDR3 protein: CASSLIGLNTGELFF
J gene: TRBJ2-2; V gene: TRBV9; D gene: -; clone size: few; CDR3 DNA: TGTGCCAGCAGCGCCGACACCGGGGAGCTGTTTTTT; CDR3 protein: CASSADTGELFF